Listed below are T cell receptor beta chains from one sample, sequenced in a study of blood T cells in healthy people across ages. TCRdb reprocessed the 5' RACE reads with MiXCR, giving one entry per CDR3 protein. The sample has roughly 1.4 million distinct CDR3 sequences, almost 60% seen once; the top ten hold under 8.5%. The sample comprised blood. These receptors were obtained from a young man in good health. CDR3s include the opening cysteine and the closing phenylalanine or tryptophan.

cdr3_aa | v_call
CSARGLTGTRSLGGYEQYF | TRBV20-1
CASKAGGNTGELFF | TRBV6-2/TRBV6-3
CATSLIAGVSEQYF | TRBV15
CSGLRGESTDTQYF | TRBV20-1
CASSFGVNYGYTF | TRBV27
CASSQAPGQGTTEAFF | TRBV4-2
CASSRGLLQETQYF | TRBV6-6
CASTTGYNQPQHF | TRBV12-3/TRBV12-4
CASREQLHNEQFF | TRBV6-6
CASRRGRGDEKLFF | TRBV6-5
CSVETLKINYGYTF | TRBV29-1
CACSLVSAAYEQYF | TRBV7-2
CASSPRYKSSYNEQFF | TRBV7-9
CASSLAQGKSKNIQYF | TRBV7-9
CASSLLFGLNYGYTF | TRBV27
CSGGENYNEQYF | TRBV29-1
CASSQEGQANSPLHF | TRBV4-2
CASSYLQRGVYNEQFF | TRBV6-2/TRBV6-3